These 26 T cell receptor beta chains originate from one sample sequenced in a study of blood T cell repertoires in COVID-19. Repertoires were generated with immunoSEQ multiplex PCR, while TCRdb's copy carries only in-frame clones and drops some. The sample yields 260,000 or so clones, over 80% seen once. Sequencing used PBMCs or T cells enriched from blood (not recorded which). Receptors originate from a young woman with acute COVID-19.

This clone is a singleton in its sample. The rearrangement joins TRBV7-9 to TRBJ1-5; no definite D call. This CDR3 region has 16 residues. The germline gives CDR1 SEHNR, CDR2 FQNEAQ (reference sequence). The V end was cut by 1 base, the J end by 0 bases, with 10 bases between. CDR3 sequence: CASSLGRSYSNQPQHF. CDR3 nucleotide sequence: TGTGCCAGCAGCTTAGGTAGATCTTATAGCAATCAGCCCCAGCATTTT. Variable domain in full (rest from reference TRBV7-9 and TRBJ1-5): DTGVSQNPRHKITKRGQNVTFRCDPISEHNRLYWYRQTLGQGPEFLTYFQNEAQLEKSRLLSDRFSAERPKGSFSTLEIQRTEQGDSAMYLCASSLGRSYSNQPQHFGDGTRLSIL.

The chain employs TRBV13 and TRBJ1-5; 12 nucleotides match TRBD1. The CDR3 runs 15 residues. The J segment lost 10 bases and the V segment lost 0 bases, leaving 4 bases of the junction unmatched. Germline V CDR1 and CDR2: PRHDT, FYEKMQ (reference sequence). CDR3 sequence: CASSLGGQGARPQHF. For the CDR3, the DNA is TGTGCCAGCAGCTTAGGGGGACAGGGGGCGAGACCCCAGCATTTT.

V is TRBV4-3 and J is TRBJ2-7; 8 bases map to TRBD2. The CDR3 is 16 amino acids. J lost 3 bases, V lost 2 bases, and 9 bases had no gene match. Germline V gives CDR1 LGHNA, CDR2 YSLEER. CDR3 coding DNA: TGCGCCAGCAGCCAACAATCGGGACTAGAAGGCTACGAGCAGTACTTC. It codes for CASSQQSGLEGYEQYF.

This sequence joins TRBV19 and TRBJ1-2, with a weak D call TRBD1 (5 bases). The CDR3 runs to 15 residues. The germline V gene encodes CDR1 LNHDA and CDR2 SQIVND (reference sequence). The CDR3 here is CATVPSGTADYGYTF. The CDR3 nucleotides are TGTGCAACCGTGCCCTCCGGGACTGCGGACTATGGCTACACCTTC.

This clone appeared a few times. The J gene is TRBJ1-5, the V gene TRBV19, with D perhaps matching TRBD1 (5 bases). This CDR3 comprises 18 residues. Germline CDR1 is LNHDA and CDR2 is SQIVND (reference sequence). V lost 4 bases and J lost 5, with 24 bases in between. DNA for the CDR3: TGTGCCAGTAGTACCGTTGGCTCAGGGTCGGATAGTTATCAGCCCCAGCATTTT. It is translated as CASSTVGSGSDSYQPQHF.

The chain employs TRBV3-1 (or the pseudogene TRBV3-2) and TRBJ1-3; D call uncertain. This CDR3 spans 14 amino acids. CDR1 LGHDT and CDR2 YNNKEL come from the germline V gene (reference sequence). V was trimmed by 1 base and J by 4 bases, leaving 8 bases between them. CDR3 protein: CASSQVMRGNTIYF. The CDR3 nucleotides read TGTGCCAGCAGCCAAGTTATGAGGGGAAACACCATATATTTT.

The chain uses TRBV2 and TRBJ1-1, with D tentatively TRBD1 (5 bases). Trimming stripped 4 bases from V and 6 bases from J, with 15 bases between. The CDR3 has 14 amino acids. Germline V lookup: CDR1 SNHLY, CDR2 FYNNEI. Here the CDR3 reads CASSAFGRAAEAFF. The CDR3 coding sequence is TGTGCCAGCAGTGCATTTGGCAGGGCGGCTGAAGCTTTCTTT.

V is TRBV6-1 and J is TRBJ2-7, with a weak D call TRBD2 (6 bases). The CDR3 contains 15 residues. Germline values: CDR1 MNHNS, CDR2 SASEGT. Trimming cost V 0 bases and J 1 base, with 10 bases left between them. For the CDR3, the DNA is TGTGCCAGCAGTGAAGCTTTAGCGGATTCCTACGAGCAGTACTTC. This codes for CASSEALADSYEQYF.

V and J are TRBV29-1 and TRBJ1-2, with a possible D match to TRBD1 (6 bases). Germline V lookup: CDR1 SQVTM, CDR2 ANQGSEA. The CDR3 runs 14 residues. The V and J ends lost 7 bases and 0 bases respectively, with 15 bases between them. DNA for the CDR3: TGCAGCGCTCTTGGACAGATTACTAACTATGGCTACACCTTC. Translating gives CSALGQITNYGYTF.

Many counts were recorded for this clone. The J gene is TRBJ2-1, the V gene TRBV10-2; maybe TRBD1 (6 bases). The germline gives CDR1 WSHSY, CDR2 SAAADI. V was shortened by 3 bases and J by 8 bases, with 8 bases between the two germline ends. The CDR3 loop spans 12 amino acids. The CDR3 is CASSDSGDEQFF. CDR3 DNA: TGCGCCAGCAGTGATTCAGGGGATGAGCAGTTCTTC.

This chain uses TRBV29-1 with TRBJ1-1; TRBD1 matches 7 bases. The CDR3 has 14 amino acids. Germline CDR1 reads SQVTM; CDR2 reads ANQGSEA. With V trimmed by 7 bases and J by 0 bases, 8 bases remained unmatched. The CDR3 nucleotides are TGCAGCGCTGGACAGGTGCCCATGAACACTGAAGCTTTCTTT. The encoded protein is CSAGQVPMNTEAFF.

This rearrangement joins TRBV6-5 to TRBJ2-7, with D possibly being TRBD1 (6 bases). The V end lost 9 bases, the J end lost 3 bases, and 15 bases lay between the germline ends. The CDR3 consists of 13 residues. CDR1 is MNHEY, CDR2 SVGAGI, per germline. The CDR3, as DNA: TGTGCCAGTAACCTTCGGACAGACTACGAGCAGTACTTC. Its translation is CASNLRTDYEQYF.

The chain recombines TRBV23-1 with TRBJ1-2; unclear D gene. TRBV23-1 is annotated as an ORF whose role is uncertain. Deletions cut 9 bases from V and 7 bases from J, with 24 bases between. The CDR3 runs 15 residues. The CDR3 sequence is CARRAKAESICGYTF. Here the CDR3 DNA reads TGCGCCAGGAGGGCAAAAGCCGAATCAATCTGTGGCTACACCTTC.

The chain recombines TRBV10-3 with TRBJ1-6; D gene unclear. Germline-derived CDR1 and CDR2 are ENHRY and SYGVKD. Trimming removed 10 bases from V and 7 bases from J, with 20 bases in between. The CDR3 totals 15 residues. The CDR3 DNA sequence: TGTGCCACCAAAGAGGGTGGCGGGGAGAATTCACCCCTCCACTTT. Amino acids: CATKEGGGENSPLHF.

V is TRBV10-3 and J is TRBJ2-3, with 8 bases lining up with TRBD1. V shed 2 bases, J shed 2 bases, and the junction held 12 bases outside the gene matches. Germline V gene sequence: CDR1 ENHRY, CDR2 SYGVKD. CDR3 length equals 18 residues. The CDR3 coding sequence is TGTGCCATCAGTGAGCTCCATGCGGGACAGGTAGACACAGATACGCAGTATTTT. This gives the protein CAISELHAGQVDTDTQYF.

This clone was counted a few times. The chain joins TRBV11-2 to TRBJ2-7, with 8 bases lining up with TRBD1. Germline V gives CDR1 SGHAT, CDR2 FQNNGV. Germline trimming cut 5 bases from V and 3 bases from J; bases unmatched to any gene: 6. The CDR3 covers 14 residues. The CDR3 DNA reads TGTGCCAGCAGCCCGGACAGGGCACTCTACGAGCAGTACTTC. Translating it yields CASSPDRALYEQYF.

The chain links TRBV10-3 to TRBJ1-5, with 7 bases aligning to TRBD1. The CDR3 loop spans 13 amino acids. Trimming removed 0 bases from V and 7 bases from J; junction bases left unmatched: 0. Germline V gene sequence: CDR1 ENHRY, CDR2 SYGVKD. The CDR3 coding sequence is TGTGCCATCAGTGAGTCAGGGGGCCAGCCCCAGCATTTT. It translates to CAISESGGQPQHF.

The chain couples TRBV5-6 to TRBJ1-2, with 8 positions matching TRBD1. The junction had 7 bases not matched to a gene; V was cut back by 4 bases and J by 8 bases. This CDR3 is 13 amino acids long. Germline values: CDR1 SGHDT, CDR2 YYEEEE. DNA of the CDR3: TGTGCCAGCAGCCGACAGGGGCCGAAGGGCTACACCTTC. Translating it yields CASSRQGPKGYTF.

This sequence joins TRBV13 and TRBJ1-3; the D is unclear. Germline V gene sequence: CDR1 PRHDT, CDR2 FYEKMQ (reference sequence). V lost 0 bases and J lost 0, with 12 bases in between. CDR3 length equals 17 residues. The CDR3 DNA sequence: TGTGCCAGCAGCTTAGGTCCGGACGGACTCTCTGGAAACACCATATATTTT. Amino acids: CASSLGPDGLSGNTIYF.

The CDR3 loop reads CASSPGLAASYEQYF. The CDR3 DNA reads as TGTGCCAGCAGCCCAGGACTAGCGGCCTCCTACGAGCAGTACTTC. The chain is built from TRBV7-9 and TRBJ2-7; 10 positions agree with TRBD2. Trimming took 5 bases from V and 0 from J; bases not matched to a gene: 4. Germline V CDR1 and CDR2: SEHNR, FQNEAQ (reference sequence). This CDR3 comprises 15 residues.

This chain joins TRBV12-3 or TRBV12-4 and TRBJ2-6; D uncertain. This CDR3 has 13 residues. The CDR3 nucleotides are TGTGCTTCGCGCCGGTCTGGGGCCAACGTCCTGACTTTC. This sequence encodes CASRRSGANVLTF.

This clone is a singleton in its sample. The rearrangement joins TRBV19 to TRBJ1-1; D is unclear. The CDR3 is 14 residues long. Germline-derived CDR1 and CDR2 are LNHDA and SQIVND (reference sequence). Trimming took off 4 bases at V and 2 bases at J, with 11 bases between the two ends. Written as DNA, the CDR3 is TGTGCCAGTAGTAAGGTCCGGAGAAACACTGAAGCTTTCTTT. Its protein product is CASSKVRRNTEAFF.

This CDR3 is CASSDASEDWPQHF. The CDR3 DNA reads TGTGCCAGCAGTGATGCGTCGGAGGATTGGCCCCAGCATTTT. The rearrangement links TRBV25-1 to TRBJ1-5; D gene unclear. Trimming left V 3 bases short and J 9 bases short, with 15 bases between. This CDR3 contains 14 residues. From germline, CDR1 is MGHDK and CDR2 SYGVNS.

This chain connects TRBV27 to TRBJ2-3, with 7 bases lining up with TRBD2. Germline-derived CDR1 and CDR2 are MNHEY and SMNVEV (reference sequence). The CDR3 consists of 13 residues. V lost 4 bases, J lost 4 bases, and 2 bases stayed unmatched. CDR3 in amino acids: CASSYGGSDTQYF. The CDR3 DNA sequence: TGTGCCAGCAGTTACGGGGGGTCAGATACGCAGTATTTT.

The CDR3 nucleotides are TGTGCCAGCAGTGAAGGGGTTGACAGGAGTTATGGCTACACCTTC. Protein product: CASSEGVDRSYGYTF. J is TRBJ1-2 and V is TRBV6-1; maybe TRBD1 (6 bases). This CDR3 is 15 amino acids long. Trimming took 1 base from V and 5 from J, leaving 14 bases between them. The germline V gene has CDR1 MNHNS and CDR2 SASEGT.

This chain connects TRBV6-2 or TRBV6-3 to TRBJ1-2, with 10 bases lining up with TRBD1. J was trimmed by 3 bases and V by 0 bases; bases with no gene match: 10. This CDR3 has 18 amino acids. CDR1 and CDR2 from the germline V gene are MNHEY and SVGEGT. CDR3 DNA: TGTGCCAGCAGTTACTCGAAGTGGCCGGGACAGGGGCACTATGGCTACACCTTC. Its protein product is CASSYSKWPGQGHYGYTF.